Listed below are T cell receptor beta chains from one sample, sequenced in a study of cytomegalovirus exposure and HLA in healthy donors. Sequenced by immunoSEQ multiplex PCR; TCRdb stores in-frame clones only, minus some. The sample has approximately 150,000 clones; 70% to 80% are singletons. Sequencing input: PBMCs. These receptors all stem from a human donor in good health. CDR3s leave out the opening cysteine and the closing phenylalanine or tryptophan. A D gene is named only where the DNA matches it firmly.

v_gene	d_gene	CDR3aa
TRBV5-1	TRBD1	ASSLLRGQGPSPHGYT
TRBV6-4	-	ASSPRESNEQF
TRBV15	TRBD1	ATSTGQGAYYEQY
TRBV2	TRBD1	ASSRDRSNQPQH
TRBV5-1	-	ASSSKGGGPWGTEAF
TRBV6-1	-	ASSPRREGEY
TRBV7-2	TRBD1	ASSPWDRGQTGELF
TRBV23-1	TRBD1	ASSQSCGNTIGQGDNSEAF
TRBV5-4	TRBD2	ASSLEPGLAGFSSTDTQY
TRBV9	TRBD2	ASSVKGLAGEPTDTQY
TRBV4-3	-	ASSQDRGAGRRTEAF
TRBV4-1	-	ASSQDVSDNEQF
TRBV6-1	-	ASSGFLVTRHTIY
TRBV20-1	-	SGDTSRGYP
TRBV27	-	ASSSRNEKLF
TRBV6-4	TRBD1	ASSVDRGPYEQY
TRBV9	-	ASSVEAGGTDTQY
TRBV7-2	TRBD2	ASSLEGGSGYEQY
TRBV5-1	TRBD2	ASSPLADSYNEQF
TRBV7-6	-	ASSYRAGSSDTQY
TRBV6-5	-	ASSPGLANNEQF
TRBV5-1	TRBD2	ASSPGLAGGRGNEQF
TRBV6-5	TRBD1	ASRTGTGGEKLF
TRBV6-4	-	ASSDSTTAGELF